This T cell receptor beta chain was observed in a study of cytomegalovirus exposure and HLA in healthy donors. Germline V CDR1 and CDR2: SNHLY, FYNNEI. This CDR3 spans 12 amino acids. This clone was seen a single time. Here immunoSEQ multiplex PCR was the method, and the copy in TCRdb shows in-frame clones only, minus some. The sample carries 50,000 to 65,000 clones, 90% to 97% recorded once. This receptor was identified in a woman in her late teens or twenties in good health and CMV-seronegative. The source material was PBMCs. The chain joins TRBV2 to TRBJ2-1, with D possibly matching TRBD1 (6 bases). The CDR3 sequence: CVALRQDNEQFF. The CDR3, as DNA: TGTGTCGCCTTGAGACAGGACAATGAGCAGTTCTTC. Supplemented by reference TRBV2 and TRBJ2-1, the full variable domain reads EPEVTQTPSHQVTQMGQEVILRCVPISNHLYFYWYRQILGQKVEFLVSFYNNEISEKSEIFDDQFSVERPDGSNFTLKIRSTKLEDSAMYFCVALRQDNEQFFGPGTRLTVL.